This T cell receptor beta chain was obtained from a study of molecular identifiers for immune sequencing clone quantification. The CDR3 spans 15 residues. The V end was cut by 7 bases, the J end by 0 bases, with 15 bases between. CDR1 and CDR2 (germline): SQVTM, ANQGSEA. This clonotype was seen many times. The target antigen is unknown. General study findings and limits: Sizes of highly expanded clones could be underestimated through identical TCRs sharing a barcode.

Via MiXCR, TCRdb re-called the PCR reads, giving one row per CDR3 protein. The repertoire consists of 490,000 or so distinct CDR3 sequences, with about a fifth occurring once and the leading ten covering roughly 0.81%. This chain links TRBV29-1 with TRBJ1-4; D is ambiguous. The clonotype was recovered from a human donor in good health. Some libraries in this study had Jurkat cell RNA spiked in. Sequencing was done on a sample of naive CD8+ T cells from blood, with Jurkat cell RNA spiked in. Documented subset: FACS-sorted CD8+CD4-CCR7+CD45RA+ naive T cells. The CDR3 nucleotides read TGCAGCGCCGGACCGTCAGCAGCAACTAATGAAAAACTGTTTTTT. Its translation is CSAGPSAATNEKLFF.